The rows below give T cell receptor beta chains drawn from one sample of a study of shared clonotypes between healthy human individuals. Assay used: immunoSEQ multiplex PCR; TCRdb lists only in-frame clones, some missing. The sample holds 2 million to 2.5 million clones, approximately 94% seen once. Input material: naive CD8+ T cells sorted from blood. Source of these receptors: a man younger than 35 in good health. CDR3s include the opening cysteine and the closing phenylalanine or tryptophan. Each record gives: J gene, V gene, clone size, D gene, CDR3 protein, CDR3 DNA. A D gene is named only where the DNA matches it firmly. Some rows have no size entry. The others give once, few or many, or a class for an expanded clone.

J gene: TRBJ2-7
V gene: TRBV4-3
clone size: -
D gene: -
CDR3 protein: CASSQDYPASWSYEQYF
CDR3 DNA: TGCGCCAGCAGCCAAGATTACCCGGCTAGCTGGTCCTACGAGCAGTACTTC

J gene: TRBJ1-5
V gene: TRBV4-1
clone size: -
D gene: -
CDR3 protein: CASSQVIASNQPQHF
CDR3 DNA: TGCGCCAGCAGCCAAGTAATCGCTAGCAATCAGCCCCAGCATTTT

J gene: TRBJ1-2
V gene: TRBV6-5
clone size: -
D gene: TRBD1
CDR3 protein: CASRGGQGHGYTF
CDR3 DNA: TGTGCCAGCCGTGGGGGACAGGGCCATGGCTACACCTTC

J gene: TRBJ2-7
V gene: TRBV9
clone size: once
D gene: -
CDR3 protein: CASSVGSTSAYEQYF
CDR3 DNA: TGTGCCAGCAGCGTAGGGTCGACCTCGGCCTACGAGCAGTACTTC

J gene: TRBJ1-1
V gene: TRBV5-1
clone size: -
D gene: -
CDR3 protein: CASSLRRENTEAFF
CDR3 DNA: TGCGCCAGCAGCTTGAGGAGGGAGAACACTGAAGCTTTCTTT

J gene: TRBJ1-1
V gene: TRBV4-1
clone size: -
D gene: -
CDR3 protein: CASSPLTAGGTEAFF
CDR3 DNA: TGCGCCAGCAGCCCCTTAACTGCGGGGGGAACTGAAGCTTTCTTT

J gene: TRBJ1-2
V gene: TRBV30
clone size: -
D gene: TRBD1
CDR3 protein: CAWSVGTGGATYGYTF
CDR3 DNA: TGTGCCTGGAGTGTGGGGACAGGGGGTGCTACCTATGGCTACACCTTC

J gene: TRBJ2-6
V gene: TRBV27
clone size: once
D gene: TRBD1
CDR3 protein: CASSLSGQGFFPLSNVLTF
CDR3 DNA: TGTGCCAGCAGTTTATCGGGACAGGGGTTTTTCCCTCTCTCCAACGTCCTGACTTTC

J gene: TRBJ2-7
V gene: TRBV10-3
clone size: -
D gene: TRBD1
CDR3 protein: CAISSGQGGDEQYF
CDR3 DNA: TGTGCCATCAGTAGCGGACAGGGGGGCGACGAGCAGTACTTC

J gene: TRBJ1-4
V gene: TRBV30
clone size: -
D gene: -
CDR3 protein: CAWSGLTGKLFF
CDR3 DNA: TGTGCCTGGAGCGGTCTGACTGGAAAACTGTTTTTT

J gene: TRBJ2-3
V gene: TRBV30
clone size: -
D gene: -
CDR3 protein: CAWAPVTLGDTQYF
CDR3 DNA: TGTGCCTGGGCCCCCGTTACGTTGGGAGATACGCAGTATTTT

J gene: TRBJ2-3
V gene: TRBV28
clone size: -
D gene: -
CDR3 protein: CASSSDPYTDTQYF
CDR3 DNA: TGTGCCAGCAGTTCCGACCCCTACACAGATACGCAGTATTTT

J gene: TRBJ2-7
V gene: TRBV29-1
clone size: -
D gene: TRBD1
CDR3 protein: CSARTGKSHEQYF
CDR3 DNA: TGCAGCGCCCGGACAGGGAAGAGCCACGAGCAGTACTTC

J gene: TRBJ2-5
V gene: TRBV2
clone size: -
D gene: -
CDR3 protein: CASSHPAGLGETQYF
CDR3 DNA: TGTGCCAGCAGCCATCCTGCGGGTTTAGGAGAGACCCAGTACTTC

J gene: TRBJ1-5
V gene: TRBV19
clone size: -
D gene: TRBD1
CDR3 protein: CASRTGGQPQHF
CDR3 DNA: TGTGCCAGTAGGACAGGGGGACAGCCCCAGCATTTT

J gene: TRBJ2-7
V gene: TRBV19
clone size: -
D gene: -
CDR3 protein: CASSIGGTSYEQYF
CDR3 DNA: TGTGCCAGTAGTATAGGAGGGACCTCCTACGAGCAGTACTTC

J gene: TRBJ1-4
V gene: TRBV2
clone size: -
D gene: TRBD1
CDR3 protein: CASSADREGAGEKLFF
CDR3 DNA: TGTGCCAGCAGTGCTGACAGGGAGGGGGCCGGTGAAAAACTGTTTTTT

J gene: TRBJ1-4
V gene: TRBV5-6
clone size: -
D gene: -
CDR3 protein: CASSGEPGPREKLFF
CDR3 DNA: TGTGCCAGCAGCGGGGAACCGGGCCCGCGTGAAAAACTGTTTTTT

J gene: TRBJ2-1
V gene: TRBV29-1
clone size: -
D gene: TRBD2
CDR3 protein: CSVEGLAGGFDTYNEQFF
CDR3 DNA: TGCAGCGTTGAGGGGCTAGCGGGGGGGTTTGATACGTACAATGAGCAGTTCTTC

J gene: TRBJ2-2
V gene: TRBV28
clone size: -
D gene: TRBD2
CDR3 protein: CASSPGLAGGHWFGELFF
CDR3 DNA: TGTGCCAGCAGTCCCGGACTAGCGGGGGGGCACTGGTTCGGGGAGCTGTTTTTT

J gene: TRBJ1-2
V gene: TRBV2
clone size: -
D gene: -
CDR3 protein: CASSDLGTEIANYGYTF
CDR3 DNA: TGTGCCAGCAGTGACTTAGGGACGGAAATAGCTAACTATGGCTACACCTTC

J gene: TRBJ2-2
V gene: TRBV5-4
clone size: -
D gene: -
CDR3 protein: CASSLAAHPTGELFF
CDR3 DNA: TGTGCCAGCAGCTTGGCAGCCCACCCCACCGGGGAGCTGTTTTTT

J gene: TRBJ2-3
V gene: TRBV5-4
clone size: -
D gene: TRBD2
CDR3 protein: CASRDPSGRFPDTQYF
CDR3 DNA: TGTGCCAGCAGAGACCCTAGCGGGAGGTTCCCAGATACGCAGTATTTT

J gene: TRBJ1-2
V gene: TRBV19
clone size: -
D gene: -
CDR3 protein: CASSPSPGFYTF
CDR3 DNA: TGTGCCAGTAGCCCGTCCCCCGGCTTCTACACCTTC

J gene: TRBJ2-7
V gene: TRBV6-5
clone size: -
D gene: TRBD1
CDR3 protein: CASSLGQGTEQYF
CDR3 DNA: TGTGCCAGCAGCCTCGGACAGGGGACCGAGCAGTACTTC

J gene: TRBJ2-7
V gene: TRBV27
clone size: once
D gene: -
CDR3 protein: CASSTGHSIEQYF
CDR3 DNA: TGTGCCAGCAGCACGGGACACAGCATTGAGCAGTACTTC

J gene: TRBJ2-1
V gene: TRBV27
clone size: -
D gene: -
CDR3 protein: CASRPNPGLSSYNEQFF
CDR3 DNA: TGTGCCAGCAGACCCAACCCGGGGCTAAGCTCCTACAATGAGCAGTTCTTC

J gene: TRBJ2-7
V gene: TRBV5-4
clone size: -
D gene: TRBD1
CDR3 protein: CASSFQGAGEQYF
CDR3 DNA: TGTGCCAGCAGCTTCCAGGGGGCGGGGGAGCAGTACTTC

J gene: TRBJ2-7
V gene: TRBV28
clone size: -
D gene: -
CDR3 protein: CASSFEGYEQYF
CDR3 DNA: TGTGCCAGCAGTTTCGAGGGATACGAGCAGTACTTC

J gene: TRBJ2-7
V gene: TRBV13
clone size: -
D gene: -
CDR3 protein: CASSSEFYEQYF
CDR3 DNA: TGTGCCAGCAGCTCCGAATTCTACGAGCAGTACTTC

J gene: TRBJ2-1
V gene: TRBV19
clone size: -
D gene: TRBD2
CDR3 protein: CASSRAGNEQFF
CDR3 DNA: TGTGCCAGTAGCAGAGCGGGGAATGAGCAGTTCTTC

J gene: TRBJ1-2
V gene: TRBV5-1
clone size: -
D gene: TRBD1
CDR3 protein: CASSLDGTGGPGYTF
CDR3 DNA: TGCGCCAGCAGCTTGGATGGGACAGGGGGCCCTGGCTACACCTTC

J gene: TRBJ1-1
V gene: TRBV27
clone size: once
D gene: -
CDR3 protein: CASSQPPLAFF
CDR3 DNA: TGTGCCAGCAGTCAACCCCCTCTAGCTTTCTTT

J gene: TRBJ2-6
V gene: TRBV28
clone size: -
D gene: TRBD1
CDR3 protein: CASSSGTGVGANVLTF
CDR3 DNA: TGTGCCAGCAGTTCCGGGACAGGGGTCGGGGCCAACGTCCTGACTTTC

J gene: TRBJ2-7
V gene: TRBV29-1
clone size: -
D gene: -
CDR3 protein: CSVESVEGAYEQYF
CDR3 DNA: TGCAGCGTTGAATCGGTTGAGGGGGCCTACGAGCAGTACTTC

J gene: TRBJ2-7
V gene: TRBV19
clone size: -
D gene: TRBD2
CDR3 protein: CASSIGLADDDEQYF
CDR3 DNA: TGTGCCAGTAGTATAGGACTAGCAGACGATGACGAGCAGTACTTC

J gene: TRBJ1-4
V gene: TRBV7-9
clone size: -
D gene: -
CDR3 protein: CASSPSLNQNEKLFF
CDR3 DNA: TGTGCCAGCAGCCCAAGTCTCAACCAGAATGAAAAACTGTTTTTT

J gene: TRBJ2-5
V gene: TRBV5-4
clone size: -
D gene: TRBD2
CDR3 protein: CASSSGGETQYF
CDR3 DNA: TGTGCCAGCAGCTCGGGGGGAGAGACCCAGTACTTC

J gene: TRBJ1-1
V gene: TRBV7-9
clone size: -
D gene: TRBD1
CDR3 protein: CASSLGQGADTEAFF
CDR3 DNA: TGTGCCAGCAGCTTAGGGCAGGGGGCAGACACTGAAGCTTTCTTT

J gene: TRBJ1-2
V gene: TRBV5-4
clone size: -
D gene: TRBD1
CDR3 protein: CASSSGTVSDYTF
CDR3 DNA: TGTGCCAGCAGCTCCGGGACAGTAAGCGACTACACCTTC

J gene: TRBJ1-4
V gene: TRBV28
clone size: -
D gene: TRBD1
CDR3 protein: CASSFRQGMTNEKLFF
CDR3 DNA: TGTGCCAGCAGTTTTAGACAGGGGATGACTAATGAAAAACTGTTTTTT

J gene: TRBJ1-1
V gene: TRBV6-5
clone size: -
D gene: -
CDR3 protein: CASSYAEGAREAFF
CDR3 DNA: TGTGCCAGCAGTTACGCCGAGGGAGCCCGTGAAGCTTTCTTT

J gene: TRBJ2-3
V gene: TRBV14
clone size: once
D gene: -
CDR3 protein: CASSQNWESTDTQYF
CDR3 DNA: TGTGCCAGCAGCCAAAACTGGGAGAGCACAGATACGCAGTATTTT

J gene: TRBJ2-3
V gene: TRBV13
clone size: -
D gene: -
CDR3 protein: CASSLEMSSTDTQYF
CDR3 DNA: TGTGCCAGCAGCTTAGAGATGAGTAGCACAGATACGCAGTATTTT

J gene: TRBJ1-1
V gene: TRBV7-9
clone size: -
D gene: TRBD1
CDR3 protein: CASSPGTGITEAFF
CDR3 DNA: TGTGCCAGCAGCCCCGGGACAGGGATTACTGAAGCTTTCTTT

J gene: TRBJ2-6
V gene: TRBV4-1
clone size: -
D gene: -
CDR3 protein: CASSHVGANVLTF
CDR3 DNA: TGCGCCAGCAGTCACGTGGGGGCCAACGTCCTGACTTTC

J gene: TRBJ2-1
V gene: TRBV7-9
clone size: -
D gene: -
CDR3 protein: CASSLAVNEQFF
CDR3 DNA: TGTGCCAGCAGCTTAGCGGTCAATGAGCAGTTCTTC

J gene: TRBJ1-2
V gene: TRBV15
clone size: -
D gene: TRBD1
CDR3 protein: CATGPGQGTYGYTF
CDR3 DNA: TGTGCCACGGGGCCGGGACAGGGGACCTATGGCTACACCTTC

J gene: TRBJ2-3
V gene: TRBV4-3
clone size: -
D gene: TRBD2
CDR3 protein: CASSDGLADNTDTQYF
CDR3 DNA: TGCGCCAGCAGCGATGGACTAGCGGATAACACAGATACGCAGTATTTT

J gene: TRBJ2-7
V gene: TRBV10-2
clone size: -
D gene: -
CDR3 protein: CATFRGEQYF
CDR3 DNA: TGCGCCACCTTCCGGGGCGAGCAGTACTTC

J gene: TRBJ2-7
V gene: TRBV7-2
clone size: -
D gene: -
CDR3 protein: CASSLEDYEQYF
CDR3 DNA: TGTGCCAGCAGCCTGGAAGACTACGAGCAGTACTTC

J gene: TRBJ2-1
V gene: TRBV21-1
clone size: once
D gene: -
CDR3 protein: CASPDRGEFF
CDR3 DNA: TGTGCCAGCCCCGACAGGGGGGAGTTCTTC

J gene: TRBJ2-2
V gene: TRBV11-2
clone size: -
D gene: -
CDR3 protein: CASSLVPYTGELFF
CDR3 DNA: TGTGCCAGCAGCTTAGTGCCTTACACCGGGGAGCTGTTTTTT

J gene: TRBJ2-1
V gene: TRBV29-1
clone size: -
D gene: TRBD2
CDR3 protein: CSVLGLAGAYYSYNEQFF
CDR3 DNA: TGCAGCGTCCTCGGACTAGCGGGAGCTTATTACTCCTACAATGAGCAGTTCTTC

J gene: TRBJ2-7
V gene: TRBV29-1
clone size: -
D gene: -
CDR3 protein: CSVEVGGYEQYF
CDR3 DNA: TGCAGCGTTGAAGTTGGGGGATACGAGCAGTACTTC

J gene: TRBJ2-7
V gene: TRBV4-3
clone size: -
D gene: TRBD1
CDR3 protein: CASSQDLGGTGYEQYF
CDR3 DNA: TGCGCCAGCAGCCAAGATCTCGGCGGGACAGGCTACGAGCAGTACTTC

J gene: TRBJ1-2
V gene: TRBV4-1
clone size: -
D gene: TRBD1
CDR3 protein: CASNEKQGASDGYTF
CDR3 DNA: TGCGCCAGCAACGAAAAACAGGGGGCATCGGATGGCTACACCTTC

J gene: TRBJ2-3
V gene: TRBV9
clone size: -
D gene: -
CDR3 protein: CASSVEGGTDTQYF
CDR3 DNA: TGTGCCAGCAGCGTAGAGGGAGGCACAGATACGCAGTATTTT